One and the same sample provided the 17 T cell receptor beta chains below, sequenced in a study of cytomegalovirus exposure and HLA in healthy donors. PCR employed 60 Vbeta and 13 Jbeta primers. Here immunoSEQ multiplex PCR was the method, and the copy in TCRdb shows in-frame clones only, minus some. The sample carries roughly 80,000 clones, about 68% recorded once. The sequencing sample was made of PBMCs. These TCRs come from a woman aged 50 to 60 in good health and CMV-seropositive.

The chain is built from TRBV11-3 and TRBJ1-2; 8 bases map to TRBD1. This CDR3 comprises 17 residues. V lost 1 base and J lost 7; bases outside the gene matches: 14. Germline CDR1 is SGHNT and CDR2 is YENEEA. CDR3 in amino acids: CASSLADEDRGMGGYTF. The CDR3 nucleotides read TGTGCCAGCAGCTTAGCCGACGAAGACAGGGGAATGGGTGGCTACACCTTC.

This chain joins TRBV27 and TRBJ1-6; D gene unclear. V was cut by 2 bases and J by 1 base, with 9 bases left in between. The CDR3 is 16 residues long. Per the germline V gene, CDR1 is MNHEY and CDR2 is SMNVEV (reference sequence). This chain's CDR3 is CASSLEAPSYNSPLHF. DNA for the CDR3: TGTGCCAGCAGTTTAGAGGCACCGTCCTATAATTCACCCCTCCACTTT.

There are a few counts of this clone. The rearrangement uses TRBV7-6 and TRBJ1-1, with D maybe TRBD1 (6 bases). The CDR3 has 12 residues. Germline assignment: CDR1 SGHVS and CDR2 FNYEAQ. Trimming removed 5 bases at V and 5 bases at J, with 9 bases between. The CDR3 is CASSPGTTEAFF. The CDR3, as DNA: TGTGCCAGCAGCCCCGGGACAACTGAAGCTTTCTTT.

The gene calls are TRBV4-2 and TRBJ1-2; TRBD1 matches at 8 bases. The CDR3 has 16 amino acids. V was clipped by 0 bases and J by 6 bases; unmatched bases: 9. Germline CDR1 reads LGHNA; CDR2 reads YNFKEQ. CDR3 sequence (DNA): TGTGCCAGCAGCCAAGATCGGTGGGACAGGCCCGATGGCTACACCTTC. It codes for CASSQDRWDRPDGYTF.

The rearrangement joins TRBV15 to TRBJ2-6; 9 bases match TRBD1. The trim removed 4 bases at V and 0 bases at J, leaving 7 bases unmatched. Germline lookup yields CDR1 LNHNV and CDR2 YYDKDF (reference sequence). This CDR3 spans 18 amino acids. The DNA for the CDR3 is TGTGCCACCAGCAAACCGGGACAGGGTCTCTCTGGGGCCAACGTCCTGACTTTC. It codes for CATSKPGQGLSGANVLTF.

The chain recombines TRBV9 with TRBJ2-3; 12 bases line up with TRBD2. This CDR3 comprises 17 residues. The V and J ends lost 2 bases and 0 bases, in that order; junction bases with no gene match: 4. Germline-derived CDR1 and CDR2 are SGDLS and YYNGEE. CDR3 protein: CASSVLAGGASTDTQYF. CDR3 sequence (DNA): TGTGCCAGCAGCGTCCTAGCGGGGGGGGCAAGCACAGATACGCAGTATTTT.

The DNA for the CDR3 is TGTGCCACCGGACAGGGTTCGTCCTACGAGCAGTACGTC. Residues: CATGQGSSYEQYV. This sequence joins TRBV2 and TRBJ2-7; 8 bases fit TRBD1. Germline V gene data show CDR1 as SNHLY and CDR2 as FYNNEI. The CDR3 sequence is 13 residues long. The V gene end was trimmed by 10 bases and the J gene end by 1 base; junction bases not matched to a gene: 6.

This chain connects TRBV30 to TRBJ2-6; 11 bases line up with TRBD1. CDR3 length equals 16 residues. Germline assignment: CDR1 GTSNPN and CDR2 SVGIG (reference sequence). V was pared by 4 bases and J by 2 bases, with 4 bases of the junction left unmatched. CDR3 bases: TGTGCCTGGACGCGGACAGGGGGCCCTGGGGCCAACGTCCTGACTTTC. Amino acid sequence: CAWTRTGGPGANVLTF.

The chain joins TRBV19 to TRBJ1-5; TRBD1 matches 10 bases. The junction had 8 bases not matched to a gene; V was cut back by 5 bases and J by 7 bases. The CDR3 spans 15 residues. Germline CDR1 reads LNHDA; CDR2 reads SQIVND (reference sequence). CDR3 sequence reads: CASSPRDRGGQPQHF. In DNA, the CDR3 is TGTGCCAGTAGTCCCCGGGACAGGGGCGGACAGCCCCAGCATTTT.

This clone was picked up one time. J is TRBJ2-1 and V is TRBV7-9; 7 nucleotides agree with TRBD1. Germline loops: CDR1 SEHNR, CDR2 FQNEAQ (reference sequence). This CDR3 comprises 16 residues. J gave up 8 bases and V 5 bases, and 15 bases lay outside the gene matches. The CDR3 nucleotides are TGTGCCAGCAGCACTCCGACAGGGCCAGGTGGGGATGAGCAGTTCTTC. Its protein is CASSTPTGPGGDEQFF.

V and J are TRBV9 and TRBJ1-1; 11 bases are a match to TRBD1. The CDR3 sequence is 16 residues long. V gave up 0 bases and J gave up 8 bases; unmatched junction bases: 9. Germline-derived CDR1 and CDR2 are SGDLS and YYNGEE. The CDR3 loop is CASSVASGQGATEAFF. CDR3 sequence (DNA): TGTGCCAGCAGCGTAGCTAGTGGACAGGGGGCGACGGAAGCTTTCTTT. The full variable domain, rest sourced from reference TRBV9 and TRBJ1-1, is DSGVTQTPKHLITATGQRVTLRCSPRSGDLSVYWYQQSLDQGLQFLIQYYNGEERAKGNILERFSAQQFPDLHSELNLSSLELGDSALYFCASSVASGQGATEAFFGQGTRLTVV.

This clone has only a few counts. The rearrangement joins TRBV29-1 to TRBJ2-3, with 11 bases that match TRBD2. J lost 3 bases, V lost 7 bases, and 12 bases had no gene match. The germline V gene has CDR1 SQVTM and CDR2 ANQGSEA. This CDR3 region has 16 residues. CDR3 DNA sequence: TGCAGCGCCCGAGATAGCGGGGGGGCCAGTACAGATACGCAGTATTTT. Encoded protein: CSARDSGGASTDTQYF.

The sample holds a few counts of this clone. The V gene is TRBV19, the J gene TRBJ1-5; D is perhaps TRBD1 (6 bases). V dropped 5 bases and J dropped 5 bases, with 19 bases sitting between them. Germline-derived CDR1 and CDR2 are LNHDA and SQIVND (reference sequence). The CDR3 totals 16 residues. CDR3 sequence: CASSQWARGGDQPQHF. In DNA, the CDR3 is TGTGCCAGTAGTCAATGGGCCAGGGGTGGGGATCAGCCCCAGCATTTT.

The rearrangement uses TRBV27 and TRBJ1-1; possibly TRBD1 for D (6 bases). Germline lookup yields CDR1 MNHEY and CDR2 SMNVEV (reference sequence). The V and J ends lost 5 bases and 3 bases respectively, with 16 bases between them. This CDR3 is 15 amino acids long. The CDR3: CASSRYRDKHTEAFF. CDR3 DNA: TGTGCCAGCAGTCGATACCGGGACAAACACACTGAAGCTTTCTTT.

Concerning this clone: One end of the junction does not line up with germline, which may come from a read error. The chain has TRBV19 and TRBJ1-5; a possible D gene is TRBD1 (5 bases). The germline V gene encodes CDR1 LNHDA and CDR2 SQIVND (reference sequence). The CDR3 extends over 16 amino acids. The CDR3 nucleotides are TGTGCCAGTAGTCCCCAGGGTAGAAGAAGAGATCAACCCCAGCATTTT. Its protein is CASSPQGRRRDQPQHF.

The chain recombines TRBV19 with TRBJ1-1, with 10 bases fitting TRBD1. Per the germline V gene, CDR1 is LNHDA and CDR2 is SQIVND (reference sequence). After removal of 5 bases from V and 4 bases from J, the junction contained 7 bases not matched to a gene. CDR3 length equals 15 residues. The DNA for the CDR3 is TGTGCCAGTAGTGGACAGGGGGATTGGCGCACTGAAGCTTTCTTT. Its protein is CASSGQGDWRTEAFF.

The J gene is TRBJ2-5, the V gene TRBV7-6, with D possibly matching TRBD1 (6 bases). This CDR3 has 15 amino acids. Trimming removed 4 bases from V and 0 bases from J, with 12 bases in between. Germline V lookup: CDR1 SGHVS, CDR2 FNYEAQ. CDR3 region: CASSSLDSYQETQYF. In DNA form, the CDR3 reads TGTGCCAGCAGCTCCTTGGACAGCTACCAAGAGACCCAGTACTTC.